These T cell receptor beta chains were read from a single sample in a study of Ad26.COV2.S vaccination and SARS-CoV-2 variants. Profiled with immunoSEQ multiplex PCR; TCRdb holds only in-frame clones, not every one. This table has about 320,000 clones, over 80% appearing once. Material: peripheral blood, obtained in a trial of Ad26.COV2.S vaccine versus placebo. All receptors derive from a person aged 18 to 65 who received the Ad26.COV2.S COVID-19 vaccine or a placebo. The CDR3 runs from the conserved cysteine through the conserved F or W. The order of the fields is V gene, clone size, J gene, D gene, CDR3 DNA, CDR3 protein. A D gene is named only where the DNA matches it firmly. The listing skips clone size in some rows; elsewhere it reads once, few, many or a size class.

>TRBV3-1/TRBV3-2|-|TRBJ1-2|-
TGTGCCAGCAGCCAAGATTCGGCCTATCGCACCGGCTACACCTTC
CASSQDSAYRTGYTF
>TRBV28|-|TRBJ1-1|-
TGTGCCAGCAGCCCCCGTGCGAGGGGGACTGAAGCTTTCTTT
CASSPRARGTEAFF
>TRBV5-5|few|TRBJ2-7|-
TGTGCCAGCGCGCCAAGGGGACCACGAAACGAGCAGTACTTC
CASAPRGPRNEQYF
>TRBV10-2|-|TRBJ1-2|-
TGCGCCAGCAGTTTCCTCAGGAGGACTAACTATGGCTACACCTTC
CASSFLRRTNYGYTF
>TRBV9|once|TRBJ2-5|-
TGTGCCAGCAGCGTAGCCCCCTTTCAAGAGACCCAGTACTTC
CASSVAPFQETQYF
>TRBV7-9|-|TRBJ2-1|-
TGTGCCAGCAGCTTAGAACTAGCTAGGGAGCAGTTCTTC
CASSLELAREQFF
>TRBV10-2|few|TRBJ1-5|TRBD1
TGCGCCAGCAGGAGCCGGGACAGAAATCAGCCCCAGCATTTT
CASRSRDRNQPQHF
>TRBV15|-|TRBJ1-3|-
TGTGCCACCAGCAGAGATGGTTCTATTGTGGGGGCTGGAAACACCATATATTTT
CATSRDGSIVGAGNTIYF
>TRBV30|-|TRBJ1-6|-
TGTGCCTGGAGCGCAGGGTATCCGAATTCACCCCTCCACTTT
CAWSAGYPNSPLHF
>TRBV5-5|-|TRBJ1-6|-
TGTGCCAGCAGCGTGGATAGGGGGTACTCACCCCTCCACTTT
CASSVDRGYSPLHF
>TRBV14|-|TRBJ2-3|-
TGTGCCAGCAGCCAAGATTGGGTGAATACGCAGTATTTT
CASSQDWVNTQYF
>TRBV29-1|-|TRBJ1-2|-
TGCAGCGCCCCACTCGGGGTCGGGTATGGCTACACCTTC
CSAPLGVGYGYTF